The sequence of this T cell receptor beta chain was determined in a study of early stage breast cancer tumors. As for the study in general: Average read coverage per sample was roughly 10-fold.

The germline CDR1 and CDR2 sequences are LNHNV and YYDKDF (reference sequence). With V trimmed by 0 bases and J by 0 bases, 7 bases remained unmatched. CDR3 length: 17 residues. Assay used: immunoSEQ multiplex PCR; TCRdb lists only in-frame clones, some missing. The profile shows roughly 25,000 clones, 60% to 70% of them singletons. The sequence derives from a person aged 55 to 69 with breast cancer. The sample consisted of breast tumor tissue. This sequence joins TRBV15 and TRBJ2-5; 7 nucleotides agree with TRBD1. The CDR3 here is CATSRDQLGQDQETQYF. The DNA of the CDR3 is TGTGCCACCAGCAGAGATCAACTCGGACAGGACCAAGAGACCCAGTACTTC.